These T cell receptor beta chains were read from a single sample in a study of blood T cell repertoires in COVID-19. Clones were sequenced by immunoSEQ multiplex PCR, and TCRdb holds only the in-frame ones, with some missing. The sample consists of more than 60,000 clones, 85% to 90% of them appearing once. The sample consisted of peripheral blood. All receptors come from a woman aged 45-60 years with active or convalescent COVID-19. Both conserved end residues are part of each CDR3. The D gene is left open where the match is weak.

V gene: TRBV5-1; D gene: TRBD2; J gene: TRBJ2-1; CDR3 protein: CASSLGAGGPTYNEQFF; CDR3 DNA: TGCGCCAGCAGCTTGGGAGCGGGAGGGCCTACCTACAATGAGCAGTTCTTC
V gene: TRBV30; D gene: NA; J gene: TRBJ1-5; CDR3 protein: CAWRYGPGQPQHF; CDR3 DNA: TGTGCCTGGAGGTACGGCCCGGGACAGCCCCAGCATTTT
V gene: TRBV7-3; D gene: NA; J gene: TRBJ2-1; CDR3 protein: CASSLTDMPRDEQFF; CDR3 DNA: TGTGCCAGCAGCTTGACCGACATGCCGAGAGATGAGCAGTTCTTC
V gene: TRBV7-8; D gene: NA; J gene: TRBJ1-5; CDR3 protein: CASSLGYWGENQPQHF; CDR3 DNA: TGTGCCAGCAGCTTAGGGTATTGGGGGGAGAATCAGCCCCAGCATTTT
V gene: TRBV25-1; D gene: NA; J gene: TRBJ1-1; CDR3 protein: CASSSWTVNTEAFF; CDR3 DNA: TGTGCCAGCAGTAGTTGGACAGTGAACACTGAAGCTTTCTTT
V gene: TRBV29-1; D gene: NA; J gene: TRBJ2-7; CDR3 protein: CSVAFRGSGLDEQYF; CDR3 DNA: TGCAGCGTCGCTTTTAGGGGGTCTGGCTTAGACGAGCAGTACTTC
V gene: TRBV6-5; D gene: TRBD1; J gene: TRBJ2-3; CDR3 protein: CASSYSDRVTDTQYF; CDR3 DNA: TGTGCCAGCAGTTACTCCGACAGGGTCACAGATACGCAGTATTTT
V gene: TRBV6-4; D gene: NA; J gene: TRBJ2-1; CDR3 protein: CASRRSGFFGDEQFF; CDR3 DNA: TGTGCCAGCAGACGCTCGGGTTTTTTCGGGGATGAGCAGTTCTTC
V gene: TRBV10-3; D gene: TRBD1; J gene: TRBJ1-1; CDR3 protein: CAISESQGGVLYSEAFF; CDR3 DNA: TGTGCCATCAGTGAGTCGCAGGGGGGCGTCCTTTATTCTGAAGCTTTCTTT
V gene: TRBV9; D gene: NA; J gene: TRBJ1-2; CDR3 protein: CASSVVGGSGYTF; CDR3 DNA: TGTGCCAGCAGCGTAGTTGGGGGGAGTGGCTACACCTTC
V gene: TRBV2; D gene: TRBD2; J gene: TRBJ2-2; CDR3 protein: CASSPSGTSGRIGELFF; CDR3 DNA: TGTGCCAGCAGTCCGTCCGGGACTAGCGGGAGGATAGGGGAGCTGTTTTTT
V gene: TRBV7-8; D gene: TRBD2; J gene: TRBJ2-3; CDR3 protein: CASSLDPLGLGTDTQYF; CDR3 DNA: TGTGCCAGCAGCTTAGACCCTTTAGGACTAGGCACAGATACGCAGTATTTT